The sequence of this T cell receptor (beta chain) was determined in a study of human T cells and chemical hapten exposure. About the study: Once 0.01% DPC had been applied to the upper back by patch test, readings were taken at 6 days.

A remark on this clonotype: This may arise from a read error, as a much more abundant clone is one base away.

Germline V gene lookup returns CDR1 MNHEY and CDR2 SMNVEV (reference sequence). V was shortened by 2 bases and J by 6 bases, with 11 bases between the two germline ends. The CDR3 spans 13 residues. One entry per CDR3 protein, called by TCRdb with MiXCR from the RACE reads. Here the sample spans 80,000 to 100,000 distinct CDR3 sequences, approximately 9.3% being singletons. Time point noted: patch test 2, 6 weeks after DPC sensitization. Treatment meaning: therapeutic diphenylcyclopropenone sensitization with weekly scalp DPC. The sequencing here drew on whole blood, taken in connection with sensitization to the hapten diphenylcyclopropenone (DPC). The chain carries TRBV27 and TRBJ2-7; the D is unclear. The origin of this receptor is a woman aged 40 to 49 with alopecia areata. Some clones in this sample may be carry-over from other donors' samples. CDR3 protein: CASSLGYGLEQYF. The CDR3 bases are TGTGCCAGCAGTTTAGGGTACGGGCTCGAGCAGTACTTC.